In this sample, the clone carrying this T cell receptor beta chain turned up a few times. The data derive from a study of T cell responses to AZD1222 COVID-19 vaccine. This table comes from immunoSEQ multiplex PCR, and its TCRdb copy is limited to in-frame clones, with some not included. The sample has 150,000 to 180,000 clones; about 89% are singletons. This receptor was identified in an adult who received the AZD1222 COVID-19 vaccine. The sample was peripheral blood, taken 28 days after the second AZD1222 dose.

CDR3 protein: CASKLSGTSGRSLYEQYF. DNA of the CDR3: TGTGCCAGCAAACTAAGCGGGACTAGCGGGAGGTCCCTCTACGAGCAGTACTTC. The chain links TRBV27 to TRBJ2-7; 15 bases line up with TRBD2. There are 18 residues in the CDR3. Germline assignment: CDR1 MNHEY and CDR2 SMNVEV (reference sequence). Trimming took 7 bases from V and 3 from J; bases not matched to a gene: 13.